The 20 T cell receptor beta chains reported below all come from one sample, sequenced in a study of blood T cell repertoires in COVID-19 (dated by TCRdb to 2018 to 2021). The method behind the library was the immunoSEQ multiplex PCR assay. TCRdb mirrors the immuneACCESS table, restricted to in-frame sequences. Some clones are absent from its copies; in checked studies, under half trace to an unresolved V gene, and the reason for the others is unknown. This sample has 150,000 to 200,000 clones in its table, and over 70% of those were observed once. Around 6% of the sample comes from the top ten. The sample taken for sequencing was PBMCs or T cells enriched from blood (not recorded which). Every receptor here comes from a woman aged 40 to 50 with acute COVID-19.

The count of this clone is one. The J gene is TRBJ2-1, the V gene TRBV6-1, with 7 positions matching TRBD1. Trimming cost V 0 bases and J 8 bases; bases outside gene matches: 7. The CDR3 sequence is 15 residues long. Germline V lookup: CDR1 MNHNS, CDR2 SASEGT. The CDR3 nucleotides read TGTGCCAGCAGTGAAGCGAGACAGGGTATCTATGAGCAGTTCTTC. This sequence encodes CASSEARQGIYEQFF.

This chain uses TRBV19 with TRBJ1-2, with 8 bases lining up with TRBD1. V lost 6 bases to trimming and J lost 7 bases; unmatched junction nucleotides: 10. Germline lookup yields CDR1 LNHDA and CDR2 SQIVND (reference sequence). The CDR3 is 14 amino acids. CDR3 in amino acids: CASSRSDRESGYTF. CDR3 in DNA: TGTGCCAGTAGCCGGTCGGACAGGGAGTCTGGCTACACCTTC. The full variable domain, with the rest looked up from reference TRBV19 and TRBJ1-2, is DGGITQSPKYLFRKEGQNVTLSCEQNLNHDAMYWYRQDPGQGLRLIYYSQIVNDFQKGDIAEGYSVSREKKESFPLTVTSAQKNPTAFYLCASSRSDRESGYTFGSGTRLTVV.

This clone was detected only a few times. The genes are TRBV3-1 (or the pseudogene TRBV3-2) and TRBJ1-2; D may be TRBD1 (6 bases). V was pared by 0 bases and J by 3 bases, with 8 bases between. The CDR3 totals 14 residues. CDR1 and CDR2 from the germline V gene are LGHDT and YNNKEL (reference sequence). CDR3 in amino acids: CASSQEPGDYGYTF. The DNA for the CDR3 is TGTGCCAGCAGCCAAGAGCCAGGGGACTATGGCTACACCTTC.

In the case of this clone: One end of the junction is discordant with germline, which a read error may explain. The chain links TRBV5-4 to TRBJ1-6; no firm D call. This CDR3 comprises 15 residues. Germline V gene data show CDR1 as SGHNT and CDR2 as YYREEE (reference sequence). The CDR3 DNA reads as TGTGCCAGCAGCTTGGCAGAAGAGGGCGATTCACCCCTTCACTTT. Encoded protein: CASSLAEEGDSPLHF.

The V call is TRBV4-2, the J call TRBJ1-1; D unclear. V was trimmed by 4 bases and J by 4 bases, leaving 16 bases between them. CDR1 is LGHNA, CDR2 YNFKEQ, per germline. This CDR3 region has 15 residues. Here the CDR3 DNA reads TGTGCCAGCAGCCCTGAGGAGGGTTACGGCACTGAAGCTTTCTTT. Translated, it gives CASSPEEGYGTEAFF.

This clone was seen a few times. CDR3 coding DNA: TGTGCCAGCAGTGATCGGATAGCGGGAGGGGTCTACGAGCAGTACTTC. Amino acids: CASSDRIAGGVYEQYF. The chain joins TRBV6-1 to TRBJ2-7; TRBD2 agrees at 11 bases. CDR1 and CDR2 (germline): MNHNS, SASEGT. This CDR3 contains 16 residues. V shed 3 bases, J shed 3 bases, and the junction held 7 bases outside the gene matches.

The chain combines TRBV2 with TRBJ1-2; 12 nucleotides match TRBD1. CDR3 size: 14 residues. Germline V CDR1 and CDR2: SNHLY, FYNNEI. V lost 7 bases to trimming and J lost 4 bases; unmatched junction nucleotides: 4. CDR3 loop: CASTGTGGVYGYTF. CDR3 bases: TGTGCCAGCACAGGGACAGGGGGCGTCTATGGCTACACCTTC.

This chain joins TRBV7-9 and TRBJ2-5; D perhaps matches TRBD2 (5 bases). V lost 1 base, J lost 2 bases, and 11 bases lay in between. The CDR3 covers 15 residues. Germline V lookup: CDR1 SEHNR, CDR2 FQNEAQ (reference sequence). The CDR3 is CASSLVPGSQETQYF. Written as DNA, the CDR3 is TGTGCCAGCAGCTTAGTTCCGGGATCTCAAGAGACCCAGTACTTC.

The chain recombines TRBV29-1 with TRBJ2-7; 9 positions match TRBD1. The V and J ends lost 5 bases and 5 bases, in that order; junction bases with no gene match: 4. This CDR3 is 12 amino acids long. Germline V lookup: CDR1 SQVTM, CDR2 ANQGSEA. CDR3 in amino acids: CSVRGQGDEQYF. In nucleotides, the CDR3 is TGCAGCGTTAGGGGACAGGGCGACGAGCAGTACTTC.

The chain employs TRBV13 and TRBJ1-1, with TRBD1 matching over 9 bases. The germline V gene encodes CDR1 PRHDT and CDR2 FYEKMQ (reference sequence). This CDR3 has 15 residues. With 4 bases clipped from V and 0 bases from J, the junction kept 3 bases outside the gene matches. In DNA form, the CDR3 reads TGTGCCAGCAGCTCCGGACAGGGGTTGAACACTGAAGCTTTCTTT. Its protein is CASSSGQGLNTEAFF.

The V gene is TRBV6-1, the J gene TRBJ1-5; D remains unclear. The CDR3 spans 17 residues. Between the trimmed V and J ends, which lost 0 bases and 2 bases, there was a span of 14 bases. Germline V gene data show CDR1 as MNHNS and CDR2 as SASEGT. Written as DNA, the CDR3 is TGTGCCAGCAGTGAAGCGCTTCGGGGAATGCGCAATCAGCCCCAGCATTTT. It yields the protein CASSEALRGMRNQPQHF.

The chain has TRBV3-1 (or the pseudogene TRBV3-2) and TRBJ1-2, with D maybe TRBD1 (5 bases). The CDR3 is made up of 13 amino acids. CDR1 is LGHDT, CDR2 YNNKEL, per germline (reference sequence). V dropped 0 bases and J dropped 9 bases, with 11 bases sitting between them. CDR3 residues: CASSQETGGSYTF. The CDR3 DNA sequence: TGTGCCAGCAGCCAAGAAACAGGCGGAAGCTACACCTTC.

Comments on this clone: The final CDR3 position lacks the conserved phenylalanine or tryptophan, pointing to a likely read error. Because the CDR3's place on the DNA is in doubt, the DNA is left out and the CDR3 is given as listed by TCRdb. This chain joins TRBV29-1 and TRBJ1-2. CDR1 and CDR2 from the germline V gene are SQVTM and ANQGSEA. The CDR3 extends over 8 residues, inclusive of both ends. The CDR3 sequence: CSAEDNYL.

Worth noting for this clone: Other DNA sequences in the same sample also yield this CDR3. The DNA for the CDR3 is TGCAGCGCTGCGGGGGGACAGCCGTCTCGGGAGCAGTACTTC. Its translation: CSAAGGQPSREQYF. The chain has TRBV29-1 and TRBJ2-7, with D possibly TRBD2 on 8 matching bases. Germline lookup yields CDR1 SQVTM and CDR2 ANQGSEA. V gave up 7 bases and J gave up 7 bases, with 23 bases separating them. The CDR3 is made up of 14 amino acids.

The DNA for the CDR3 is TGCGCCAGCAGCTTGCCCGGGACTAGCGGAAGCACAGATACGCAGTATTTT. Residues: CASSLPGTSGSTDTQYF. V usage is TRBV5-1 and J usage is TRBJ2-3, with 11 nucleotides matching TRBD2. Trimming took 1 base from V and 0 from J; bases not matched to a gene: 4. Germline CDR1 SGHRS, CDR2 YFSETQ. The CDR3 is 17 residues long. The full variable domain, rest sourced from reference TRBV5-1 and TRBJ2-3, is KAGVTQTPRYLIKTRGQQVTLSCSPISGHRSVSWYQQTPGQGLQFLFEYFSETQRNKGNFPGRFSGRQFSNSRSEMNVSTLELGDSALYLCASSLPGTSGSTDTQYFGPGTRLTVL.

The CDR3 loop is CASSHVAGVPTDTQYF. DNA for the CDR3: TGCGCCAGCAGCCATGTAGCGGGAGTTCCCACAGATACGCAGTATTTT. The rearrangement uses TRBV5-1 and TRBJ2-3; 9 bases line up with TRBD2. This CDR3 contains 16 residues. The trim removed 4 bases at V and 2 bases at J, leaving 8 bases unmatched. Germline V CDR1 and CDR2: SGHRS, YFSETQ. Complete variable domain (other parts from reference TRBV5-1 and TRBJ2-3): KAGVTQTPRYLIKTRGQQVTLSCSPISGHRSVSWYQQTPGQGLQFLFEYFSETQRNKGNFPGRFSGRQFSNSRSEMNVSTLELGDSALYLCASSHVAGVPTDTQYFGPGTRLTVL.

This chain links TRBV4-1 with TRBJ2-7, with 10 nucleotides matching TRBD2. The length of the CDR3 is 15 residues. Germline V lookup: CDR1 MGHRA, CDR2 YSYEKL. J gave up 3 bases and V 1 base, and 3 bases lay outside the gene matches. CDR3 protein: CASSQVTSGIYEQYF. In DNA form, the CDR3 reads TGCGCCAGCAGCCAAGTAACTAGCGGGATCTACGAGCAGTACTTC.

The chain couples TRBV19 to TRBJ1-1; the D is unclear. This CDR3 is 14 amino acids long. In germline, CDR1 is LNHDA, CDR2 SQIVND (reference sequence). The CDR3 nucleotides read TGTGCATCCGAACCGTTGGGAGGGAACACTGAAGCTTTCTTT. Translating it yields CASEPLGGNTEAFF.

This chain uses TRBV4-1 with TRBJ2-2, with TRBD1 identical over 7 bases. Germline V gene sequence: CDR1 MGHRA, CDR2 YSYEKL. The CDR3 runs to 16 residues. The J segment lost 5 bases and the V segment lost 0 bases, leaving 6 bases of the junction unmatched. CDR3 sequence (DNA): TGCGCCAGCAGCCAAGATCCGGGACAGCGGACCGGGGAGCTGTTTTTT. Amino acids: CASSQDPGQRTGELFF.

This chain connects TRBV30 to TRBJ2-7; 13 bases are a match to TRBD2. Germline CDR1 is GTSNPN and CDR2 is SVGIG (reference sequence). V dropped 7 bases and J dropped 7; count of bases not matched to a gene: 13. This CDR3 contains 15 residues. The CDR3 loop reads CAYALGLAGMGEQYF. CDR3 DNA sequence: TGTGCCTACGCACTGGGACTAGCGGGAATGGGGGAGCAGTACTTC. The full variable domain, completed using reference TRBV30 and TRBJ2-7, is SQTIHQWPATLVQPVGSPLSLECTVEGTSNPNLYWYRQAAGRGLQLLFYSVGIGQISSEVPQNLSASRPQDRQFILSSKKLLLSDSGFYLCAYALGLAGMGEQYFGPGTRLTVT.